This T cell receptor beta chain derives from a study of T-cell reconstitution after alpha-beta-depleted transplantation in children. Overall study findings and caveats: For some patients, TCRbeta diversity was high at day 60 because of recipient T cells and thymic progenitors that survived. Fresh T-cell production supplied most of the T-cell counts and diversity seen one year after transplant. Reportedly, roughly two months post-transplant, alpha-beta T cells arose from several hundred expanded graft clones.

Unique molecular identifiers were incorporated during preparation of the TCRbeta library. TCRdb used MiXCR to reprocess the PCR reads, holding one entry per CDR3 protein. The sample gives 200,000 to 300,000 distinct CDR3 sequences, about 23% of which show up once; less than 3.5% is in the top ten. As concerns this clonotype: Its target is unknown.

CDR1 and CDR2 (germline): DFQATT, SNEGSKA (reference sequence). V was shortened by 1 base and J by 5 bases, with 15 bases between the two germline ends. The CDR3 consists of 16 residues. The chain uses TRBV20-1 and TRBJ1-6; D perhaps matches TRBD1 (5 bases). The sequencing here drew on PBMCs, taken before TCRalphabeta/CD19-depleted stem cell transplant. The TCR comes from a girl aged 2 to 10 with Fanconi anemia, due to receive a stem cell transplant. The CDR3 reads CSARVTGRGNNSPLHF. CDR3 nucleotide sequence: TGCAGTGCTAGAGTCACAGGACGGGGCAATAATTCACCCCTCCACTTT.